The 17 T cell receptor beta chains below were found in one sample sequenced in a study of neurological immune-mediated disorders. TCRdb called the 5' RACE reads again in MiXCR, with one record for every CDR3 protein. This sample carries some 49,000 distinct CDR3 sequences, around 12% of them seen once, and the ten largest clones take under 5%. Regarding time point: longitudinal time-point 2. The specimen sequenced was PBMCs. Receptor source: a male donor with HTLV-1-associated myelopathy (HAM/TSP).

The chain joins TRBV6-6 to TRBJ2-7; possible D gene TRBD1, 5 bases. The CDR3 covers 12 residues. V was pared by 6 bases and J by 3 bases, with 9 bases between. Per the germline V gene, CDR1 is MNHNY and CDR2 is SVGAGI (reference sequence). CDR3 nucleotide sequence: TGTGCCAGCAGACCTGACAGCTACGAGCAGTACTTC. Encoded protein: CASRPDSYEQYF.

This clonotype has ten or more counts. The chain is built from TRBV20-1 and TRBJ2-7; TRBD1 agrees at 8 bases. Per the germline V gene, CDR1 is DFQATT and CDR2 is SNEGSKA (reference sequence). The CDR3 sequence is 16 residues long. Trimming took 1 base from V and 0 from J; bases not matched to a gene: 8. CDR3 nucleotides: TGCAGTGCTAGAGGGTACAGGGGGGAAAGCTCCTACGAGCAGTACTTC. Its translation: CSARGYRGESSYEQYF.

The table lists this clonotype with many counts. The chain couples TRBV3-1 to TRBJ1-3; D is uncertain. There are 16 residues in the CDR3. Germline V gives CDR1 LGHDT, CDR2 YNNKEL (reference sequence). The V and J ends lost 1 base and 6 bases respectively, with 16 bases between them. The DNA of the CDR3 is TGTGCCAGCAGCCAAGGGGTGGCCCTCTCCTCAAACACCATATATTTT. Amino acids: CASSQGVALSSNTIYF.

The chain recombines TRBV29-1 with TRBJ1-2; perhaps TRBD1 as D (6 bases). CDR1 and CDR2 (germline): SQVTM, ANQGSEA. Between the trimmed V and J ends, which lost 5 bases and 4 bases, there was a span of 14 bases. This CDR3 is 13 amino acids long. The CDR3 DNA is TGCAGCGTTAATCCGGGGGCCGGCTATGGCTACACCTTC. It yields the protein CSVNPGAGYGYTF. The full variable domain, with the rest looked up from reference TRBV29-1 and TRBJ1-2, is SAVISQKPSRDICQRGTSLTIQCQVDSQVTMMFWYRQQPGQSLTLIATANQGSEATYESGFVIDKFPISRPNLTFSTLTVSNMSPEDSSIYLCSVNPGAGYGYTFGSGTRLTVV.

This clonotype was counted at least ten times. The gene calls are TRBV4-3 and TRBJ1-4, with 8 bases that match TRBD1. With 3 bases clipped from V and 8 bases from J, the junction kept 8 bases outside the gene matches. The CDR3 contains 15 residues. CDR1 LGHNA and CDR2 YSLEER come from the germline V gene. CDR3 amino acids: CASSQALTGEEKLFF. In DNA form, the CDR3 reads TGCGCCAGCAGCCAGGCCTTGACAGGGGAGGAAAAACTGTTTTTT.

In this sample, this clonotype turned up many times. The chain carries TRBV7-3 and TRBJ2-5; no reliable D call. Germline V lookup: CDR1 SGHTA, CDR2 FQGTGA. Deletions cut 1 base from V and 5 bases from J, with 8 bases between. The CDR3 contains 13 residues. Here the CDR3 DNA reads TGTGCCAGCAGCTTAAACTCACAGGAGACCCAGTACTTC. Amino acids: CASSLNSQETQYF.

The sample holds many counts of this clonotype. The chain has TRBV5-1 and TRBJ2-1, with 8 positions matching TRBD1. Trimming cost V 1 base and J 7 bases; bases outside gene matches: 7. The CDR3 length is 15 residues. Per germline, CDR1 SGHRS and CDR2 YFSETQ. The CDR3 sequence is CASSLQDREANEQFF. The DNA for the CDR3 is TGCGCCAGCAGCTTGCAGGACAGGGAGGCGAATGAGCAGTTCTTC.

This clonotype was found many times. The rearrangement uses TRBV4-3 and TRBJ2-1, with a weak D call TRBD2 (6 bases). CDR1 is LGHNA, CDR2 YSLEER, per germline. Trimming shortened V by 5 bases and J by 6 bases, and 20 bases separated the two germline ends. The CDR3 covers 16 residues. CDR3 amino acids: CASSRSDQRAFNEQFF. In DNA, the CDR3 is TGCGCCAGCAGCAGATCGGACCAGCGGGCCTTCAATGAGCAGTTCTTC.

This clonotype was recorded at least ten times. V and J are TRBV10-3 and TRBJ2-1; TRBD2 agrees at 10 bases. Germline-derived CDR1 and CDR2 are ENHRY and SYGVKD. V lost 8 bases and J lost 7; bases outside the gene matches: 8. The CDR3 is made up of 14 amino acids. In DNA form, the CDR3 reads TGTGCCATCCGGCCCGATAGCGGGGGGAATGAGCAGTTCTTC. This encodes CAIRPDSGGNEQFF.

This clonotype was recorded at least ten times. V and J are TRBV20-1 and TRBJ2-7, with D unresolved. Trimming removed 8 bases from V and 0 bases from J, with 11 bases in between. CDR3 size: 12 residues. The germline CDR1 and CDR2 sequences are DFQATT and SNEGSKA (reference sequence). The chain's CDR3 is CSLLGLSYEQYF. Here the CDR3 DNA reads TGCAGTCTCCTCGGCCTCTCCTACGAGCAGTACTTC.

This clonotype has a count of ten or more. V usage is TRBV20-1 and J usage is TRBJ1-2, with 8 bases lining up with TRBD1. The CDR3 contains 12 residues. Germline values: CDR1 DFQATT, CDR2 SNEGSKA (reference sequence). For the CDR3, the DNA is TGCAATGCCGTGGGACAGGACTATGGCTACACCTTC. It yields the protein CNAVGQDYGYTF.

This clonotype appeared many times. V gene TRBV7-3 combines with J gene TRBJ2-3, with 9 bases that match TRBD2. The CDR3 totals 16 residues. V lost 5 bases, J lost 5 bases, and 11 bases stayed unmatched. The germline gives CDR1 SGHTA, CDR2 FQGTGA. CDR3 sequence reads: CASSPTLRGGKDTQYF. The CDR3 coding sequence is TGTGCCAGCAGCCCCACCTTGCGGGGGGGCAAAGATACGCAGTATTTT.

This clonotype was counted ten times or more. This sequence joins TRBV7-2 and TRBJ2-2; no clear D. The CDR3 extends over 15 amino acids. Trimming removed 3 bases at V and 2 bases at J, with 10 bases between. Germline V gene data show CDR1 as SGHTA and CDR2 as FQGNSA. CDR3 DNA sequence: TGTGCCAGCAGCTTTAGGCGAACCAACACCGGGGAGCTGTTTTTT. This gives the protein CASSFRRTNTGELFF. The entire variable domain, with the rest obtained from reference TRBV7-2 and TRBJ2-2, is as follows: GAGVSQSPSNKVTEKGKDVELRCDPISGHTALYWYRQSLGQGLEFLIYFQGNSAPDKSGLPSDRFSAERTGGSVSTLTIQRTQQEDSAVYLCASSFRRTNTGELFFGEGSRLTVL.

This clonotype has a count of ten or more. This sequence joins TRBV7-6 and TRBJ1-4, with 8 bases matching TRBD1. With V trimmed by 2 bases and J by 7 bases, 9 bases remained unmatched. The CDR3 has 16 residues. Germline V CDR1 and CDR2: SGHVS, FNYEAQ. The CDR3 DNA follows: TGTGCCAGCAGCTTACGGGGGGGACAGGTGGCTGAAAAACTGTTTTTT. Amino acid sequence: CASSLRGGQVAEKLFF.

This clonotype was picked up many times. The J gene is TRBJ2-2, the V gene TRBV5-1; unclear D gene. V lost 4 bases and J 7 bases, leaving 11 bases between the germline ends. CDR3 length: 13 amino acids. Germline CDR1 SGHRS, CDR2 YFSETQ. The CDR3 region has the DNA TGCGCCAGCAGCCCAACGACCAACGGGGAGCTGTTTTTT. Its translation: CASSPTTNGELFF.

This clonotype was counted at least ten times. V gene TRBV20-1 combines with J gene TRBJ1-1, with TRBD1 matching over 7 bases. From germline, CDR1 is DFQATT and CDR2 SNEGSKA (reference sequence). The CDR3 covers 15 residues. In nucleotides, the CDR3 is TGCACCGAAGGGTCGAACAGGGGAGCGAACACTGAAGCTTTCTTT. Residues: CTEGSNRGANTEAFF.

Many counts were recorded for this clonotype. The J gene is TRBJ2-5, the V gene TRBV24-1; D remains unclear. The germline V gene encodes CDR1 KGHDR and CDR2 SFDVKD. CDR3 length: 15 amino acids. Trimming took off 3 bases at V and 1 base at J, with 11 bases between the two ends. CDR3 region: CATSDTRTAQETQYF. The CDR3 nucleotides are TGTGCCACCAGTGATACCCGGACGGCCCAAGAGACCCAGTACTTC.